Listed below are T cell receptor beta chains from one sample, sequenced in a study of T cell responses to AZD1222 COVID-19 vaccine. The protocol was immunoSEQ multiplex PCR, while the TCRdb copy is restricted to in-frame clones and leaves out a portion. The sample holds over 110,000 clones, less than 95% seen once. Sequencing used peripheral blood, obtained on day 0 of AZD1222 vaccination. All receptors come from an adult in good health. Both conserved end residues are trimmed from each CDR3. D genes are given only for firm matches.

TRBJ2-1	TRBV4-3	-	ASSQFGGYEQF
TRBJ2-2	TRBV19	TRBD2	ASTMTGGAGELF
TRBJ2-1	TRBV28	TRBD1	ASSRFQGDENEQF
TRBJ1-2	TRBV19	-	ASISEHTGGLNYGYT
TRBJ1-5	TRBV30	-	AWSRSGNQPQH
TRBJ1-5	TRBV27	-	ASSSRQNYSNQPQH
TRBJ1-5	TRBV7-2	TRBD1	ASSIDRDRGQH
TRBJ2-2	TRBV6-2/TRBV6-3	-	ASSPRTTGELF
TRBJ2-1	TRBV5-1	-	ASSLLLATNNEQF
TRBJ2-1	TRBV13	-	ASSLDGTGRNEQF
TRBJ1-2	TRBV5-4	-	ASSLGVARNYGYT
TRBJ2-7	TRBV10-3	-	AIGEAQRGEQY
TRBJ1-2	TRBV5-1	-	ASSFDRRLSNYGYT
TRBJ2-2	TRBV6-2/TRBV6-3	TRBD1	ASSATGVRTGELF
TRBJ1-6	TRBV5-4	TRBD1	ASRTGTVNSPLH
TRBJ2-7	TRBV18	-	ASSPLERGAEQY
TRBJ1-4	TRBV30	TRBD1	ACTGVRVGKLF
TRBJ1-1	TRBV6-2/TRBV6-3	-	ASSYWRGGAF
TRBJ1-4	TRBV9	-	ASSSGPSTNEKLF
TRBJ2-7	TRBV18	-	ASSPGRSSYEQY
TRBJ2-1	TRBV4-2	TRBD2	ASSQGLAGGRVYNEQF
TRBJ2-7	TRBV28	TRBD2	ASSHQRGTYEQY
TRBJ1-4	TRBV30	TRBD1	AYSSLRGQIEKLF
TRBJ1-1	TRBV6-5	-	ASSYGGSHEAF
TRBJ2-1	TRBV7-3	-	ASSLSSYNEQF
TRBJ2-1	TRBV2	-	ASSEAWYNEQF
TRBJ2-7	TRBV19	-	ASRWKGSTYEQY
TRBJ1-6	TRBV28	-	ASSYPQGTGNSPLH
TRBJ1-1	TRBV7-2	TRBD1	ASSATGGTEAF
TRBJ2-1	TRBV29-1	TRBD2	SVRSGVLNNEQF
TRBJ2-3	TRBV6-4	TRBD2	ASSDYPSGTPDTQY
TRBJ2-3	TRBV19	TRBD2	ASSASGGFRTDTQY
TRBJ1-6	TRBV2	TRBD1	ARTDRVDSPLH
TRBJ2-7	TRBV11-3	-	ASSLDLSHEQY
TRBJ1-2	TRBV30	-	AWSGGIRYGYT
TRBJ1-1	TRBV4-3	-	ASSQEVNERQAF
TRBJ2-2	TRBV7-6	-	ASSSTRAGGSNGELF
TRBJ2-1	TRBV5-1	TRBD2	ASSLEGLAGAWSSYNEQF
TRBJ2-7	TRBV4-1	TRBD1	ASSPRDSNTYEQY
TRBJ2-2	TRBV2	TRBD2	ASRPLAGDVGELF
TRBJ2-1	TRBV10-2	-	ASTWSLSFNEQF
TRBJ2-3	TRBV6-1	-	ASSEVRRTDTQY